The TCR beta chain described here comes from a study of T cell repertoires in cytomegalovirus infection. The V gene lost 4 bases and the J gene lost 1 base, with 16 bases spanning the gap. CDR1 and CDR2 (germline): SEHNR, FQNEAQ (reference sequence). CDR3 size: 16 residues. Each CDR3 protein gets one entry after TCRdb re-called the reads with MiXCR. The data hold 180,000 or so distinct CDR3 sequences, with 15% to 20% observed a single time. The chain recombines TRBV7-9 with TRBJ1-1, with D possibly matching TRBD1 (5 bases). This TCR derives from a human donor in good health (CMV status not recorded). Some clones in this sample may be carry-over from other donors' samples. The sample was CD8+ T cells from PBMCs. Written as DNA, the CDR3 is TGTGCCAGCAGCTCACGATTTGACAGACCGAACACTGAAGCTTTCTTT. It is translated as CASSSRFDRPNTEAFF.